The clone carrying this T cell receptor beta chain was detected a few times. The entry originates in a study of patients and donors after allogeneic stem cell transplantation. Germline loops: CDR1 MDHEN, CDR2 SYDVKM. J was trimmed by 3 bases and V by 6 bases; bases with no gene match: 5. CDR3 length: 14 amino acids. Each CDR3 protein gets one entry after TCRdb re-called the RT-PCR reads with MiXCR. Of about 960,000 distinct CDR3 sequences in the sample, approximately 19% are singletons; the top ten hold under 6.5%. The specimen sequenced was blood, either unsorted or a sorted T cell fraction (not recorded which). This chain connects TRBV28 to TRBJ1-2; 9 bases line up with TRBD1. This receptor was obtained from a human donor who was either an allogeneic HSCT recipient or a stem cell or donor lymphocyte infusion donor (not recorded which). It is not recorded whose cells these are; they may come from a transplant donor. The CDR3 DNA follows: TGTGCCAGCAGCCGGGACAGGGTATACTATGGCTACACCTTC. Amino acids: CASSRDRVYYGYTF.